Shown below are 24 T cell receptor beta chains from a single sample sequenced in a study of blood T cells in healthy people across ages. The authors ran a second PCR of roughly 6 to 12 cycles using a sample-barcoded 5' primer and a J-beta primer mix. TCRdb recomputed calls from the 5' RACE reads with MiXCR, one row per CDR3 protein. The data show hundreds of thousands of distinct CDR3 sequences, roughly three fifths seen once. The specimen sequenced was blood. Receptors were obtained from a man in his 60s in good health.

CDR3 sequence: CSAKGQVFTEAFF. DNA for the CDR3: TGCAGTGCAAAGGGACAGGTTTTTACTGAAGCTTTCTTT. This chain joins TRBV20-1 and TRBJ1-1, with 8 bases fitting TRBD1. This CDR3 is 13 amino acids long. J was trimmed by 5 bases and V by 6 bases; bases with no gene match: 8. Looked up from germline, CDR1 is DFQATT and CDR2 is SNEGSKA (reference sequence).

The CDR3 here is CASTWDLSCGYTF. CDR3 DNA: TGTGCCAGCACCTGGGACCTTTCTTGTGGCTACACCTTC. The chain has TRBV7-9 and TRBJ1-2, with a tentative D call TRBD1 (5 bases). Germline V gene sequence: CDR1 SEHNR, CDR2 FQNEAQ (reference sequence). Trimming cost V 7 bases and J 7 bases, with 16 bases left between them. This CDR3 has 13 residues.

This clonotype was seen at least ten times. This chain uses TRBV7-6 with TRBJ2-6; no clear D. The V end was cut by 2 bases, the J end by 0 bases, with 8 bases between. CDR1 SGHVS and CDR2 FNYEAQ come from the germline V gene. The CDR3 runs to 16 residues. In DNA form, the CDR3 reads TGTGCCAGCAGCTTATCATCGTACTCTGGGGCCAACGTCCTGACTTTC. It specifies CASSLSSYSGANVLTF.

The chain employs TRBV4-2 and TRBJ2-1; 8 bases match TRBD2. Germline V gene lookup returns CDR1 LGHNA and CDR2 YNFKEQ. The CDR3 is 16 amino acids. V shed 0 bases and J 9 bases; nucleotides not matched to a gene: 10. CDR3 sequence (DNA): TGTGCCAGCAGCCAAGAATTAGCGGGGCCACCCACTGAGCAGTTCTTC. Its translation is CASSQELAGPPTEQFF.

The rearrangement joins TRBV6-2 or TRBV6-3 to TRBJ1-1; the match to TRBD1 covers 9 bases. Germline trimming cut 6 bases from V and 5 bases from J; bases unmatched to any gene: 16. The CDR3 is 17 amino acids. Germline V gene lookup returns CDR1 MNHEY and CDR2 SVGEGT. The CDR3 sequence is CASRQTRDRALPTEAFF. In nucleotides, the CDR3 is TGTGCCAGCAGACAAACCCGGGACAGGGCATTACCGACTGAAGCTTTCTTT.

This clonotype was counted between two and nine times. The V and J genes are TRBV7-2 and TRBJ2-3, with D possibly matching TRBD2 (5 bases). This CDR3 has 16 amino acids. The germline CDR1 and CDR2 sequences are SGHTA and FQGNSA. V shed 4 bases and J shed 0 bases, with 14 bases lying between them. The CDR3 DNA follows: TGTGCCAGCAGCTCCCTGGCGGGCCGGAGCACAGATACGCAGTATTTT. It codes for CASSSLAGRSTDTQYF.

The CDR3 coding sequence is TGTGCCAGCAGTTATTGGGAGCGACCCGAAACTGGCTACACCTTC. Translating it yields CASSYWERPETGYTF. The gene calls are TRBV6-2 or TRBV6-3 and TRBJ1-2; D uncertain. V dropped 3 bases and J dropped 7 bases, with 18 bases sitting between them. The CDR3 totals 15 residues. Germline CDR1 and CDR2: MNHEY and SVGEGT.

The V and J genes are TRBV5-1 and TRBJ1-4; a weak D match, TRBD1 (5 bases). V gave up 0 bases and J gave up 7 bases, with 13 bases separating them. The CDR3 length is 15 residues. Germline V lookup: CDR1 SGHRS, CDR2 YFSETQ. The CDR3 DNA is TGCGCCAGCAGCTTGGCCCTGGGGCAGGGTGAAAAACTGTTTTTT. Protein product: CASSLALGQGEKLFF.

Points on this clonotype: A read error may produce the germline difference seen at one junction end. This chain uses TRBV27 with TRBJ2-1; the match to TRBD1 covers 7 bases. Germline CDR1 is MNHEY and CDR2 is SMNVEV (reference sequence). The CDR3 length is 17 residues. The CDR3 DNA follows: TGTGCCAGCAGTTCCCTCTGGACAGGCGTCTCCTACAATGAGCAGTTTTTC. Its translation is CASSSLWTGVSYNEQFF.

This sequence joins TRBV29-1 and TRBJ1-2, with D possibly TRBD1 on 6 matching bases. The germline V gene encodes CDR1 SQVTM and CDR2 ANQGSEA. The CDR3 is 13 residues long. V lost 5 bases and J lost 4, with 14 bases in between. CDR3 DNA sequence: TGCAGCGTTCTCATCCAGGGGACCTATGGCTACACCTTC. It codes for CSVLIQGTYGYTF.

The V and J genes are TRBV9 and TRBJ2-5; no clear D gene. The V and J ends lost 2 bases and 5 bases respectively, with 13 bases between them. This CDR3 has 14 residues. Per germline, CDR1 SGDLS and CDR2 YYNGEE. The CDR3 bases are TGTGCCAGCAGCGTGGCCCCACCGTACGAGACCCAGTACTTC. Translated, it gives CASSVAPPYETQYF.

The gene calls are TRBV10-3 and TRBJ1-6; D gene uncertain. V shed 0 bases and J shed 1 base, with 10 bases lying between them. Germline V gene sequence: CDR1 ENHRY, CDR2 SYGVKD. This CDR3 has 17 amino acids. The CDR3 bases are TGTGCCATCAGTGAGTCTCGGAGTGGTTCCTATAATTCACCCCTCCACTTT. This translates into CAISESRSGSYNSPLHF.

The V gene is TRBV7-9, the J gene TRBJ1-2, with TRBD1 identical over 7 bases. The trim removed 2 bases at V and 0 bases at J, leaving 6 bases unmatched. The CDR3 length is 16 residues. Per germline, CDR1 SEHNR and CDR2 FQNEAQ (reference sequence). DNA for the CDR3: TGTGCCAGCAGCTTATCCAGGGGGGTTACTAACTATGGCTACACCTTC. It encodes CASSLSRGVTNYGYTF.

The J gene is TRBJ2-2, the V gene TRBV9; D might be TRBD2 (6 bases). Trimming removed 4 bases from V and 0 bases from J, with 10 bases in between. The CDR3 runs to 15 residues. CDR1 and CDR2 from the germline V gene are SGDLS and YYNGEE. DNA of the CDR3: TGTGCCAGCAGCCCACGACTAGCGAACACCGGGGAGCTGTTTTTT. It encodes CASSPRLANTGELFF.

The genes are TRBV13 and TRBJ2-7; maybe TRBD1 (6 bases). The CDR3 is 15 amino acids. The germline CDR1 and CDR2 sequences are PRHDT and FYEKMQ (reference sequence). The V and J ends lost 7 bases and 3 bases respectively, with 19 bases between them. The CDR3 bases are TGTGCCAGCATGCTGGACACAGGGACCTTCTACGAGCAGTACTTC. It is translated as CASMLDTGTFYEQYF.

This sequence joins TRBV11-2 and TRBJ2-7; D remains ambiguous. This CDR3 is 12 amino acids long. V gave up 7 bases and J gave up 3 bases, with 10 bases separating them. Germline CDR1 and CDR2: SGHAT and FQNNGV. The CDR3 sequence is CASMTLGYEQYF. CDR3 DNA: TGTGCCAGCATGACGTTGGGCTACGAGCAGTACTTC.

This clonotype was recorded a few times. V gene TRBV3-1 combines with J gene TRBJ2-5; TRBD2 aligns across 10 bases. The DNA end lines up better with TRBJ2-7; the J call may be wrong. Germline values: CDR1 LGHDT, CDR2 YNNKEL (reference sequence). CDR3 size: 15 residues. The CDR3 loop is CASSRVAGGHYEQYF. The CDR3 coding sequence is TGTGCCAGCAGCCGGGTAGCGGGGGGCCACTACGAGCAGTACTTC.

This rearrangement joins TRBV4-2 to TRBJ2-3; TRBD2 is a possible D gene (6 bases). The germline CDR1 and CDR2 sequences are LGHNA and YNFKEQ. Trimming took off 0 bases at V and 3 bases at J, with 13 bases between the two ends. CDR3 length: 16 residues. The CDR3 DNA is TGTGCCAGCAGCCAAGATGAAGGGGCGGGGACAGATACGCAGTATTTT. It encodes CASSQDEGAGTDTQYF.

The chain links TRBV24-1 to TRBJ2-1, with D perhaps being TRBD1 or TRBD2 (6 bases each). V was cut by 5 bases and J by 0 bases, with 13 bases left in between. Per the germline V gene, CDR1 is KGHDR and CDR2 is SFDVKD. The CDR3 contains 16 residues. The DNA of the CDR3 is TGTGCCACCAGTGCCTTGGGGGGCTCCTCCTACAATGAGCAGTTCTTC. Translating it yields CATSALGGSSYNEQFF.

This clonotype was detected only a few times. CDR3 in DNA: TGCGCCAGCAGCTTGGGCAACAGGGGGCCCAATGAAAAACTGTTTTTT. It codes for CASSLGNRGPNEKLFF. The chain has TRBV5-1 and TRBJ1-4; 9 positions match TRBD1. Per the germline V gene, CDR1 is SGHRS and CDR2 is YFSETQ. J was trimmed by 5 bases and V by 0 bases; bases with no gene match: 5. The CDR3 runs 16 residues. Using reference TRBV5-1 and TRBJ1-4 for the parts outside the CDR3, the full variable domain is KAGVTQTPRYLIKTRGQQVTLSCSPISGHRSVSWYQQTPGQGLQFLFEYFSETQRNKGNFPGRFSGRQFSNSRSEMNVSTLELGDSALYLCASSLGNRGPNEKLFFGSGTQLSVL.

This clonotype was seen more than once but under ten times. V gene TRBV15 combines with J gene TRBJ2-1; weak D call: TRBD2 (6 bases). Germline lookup yields CDR1 LNHNV and CDR2 YYDKDF (reference sequence). Trimming left V 0 bases short and J 4 bases short, with 7 bases between. This CDR3 contains 14 residues. In nucleotides, the CDR3 is TGTGCCACCAGCAGAGATGGGGGGTACAATGAGCAGTTCTTC. Translating gives CATSRDGGYNEQFF.

In its sample, this clonotype was seen once. The J gene is TRBJ2-4, the V gene TRBV5-1; D is perhaps TRBD1 (6 bases). Germline lookup yields CDR1 SGHRS and CDR2 YFSETQ. This CDR3 has 16 amino acids. V shed 5 bases and J shed 0 bases, with 15 bases lying between them. The CDR3 nucleotides read TGCGCCAGCAGGCCCGCAGGGGAATTAGCCAAAAACATTCAGTACTTC. The encoded protein is CASRPAGELAKNIQYF.

This clonotype was observed a few times. The chain carries TRBV25-1 and TRBJ2-1; 9 bases are a match to TRBD1. The tail of the sequence fits TRBJ2-7 better, so the J call may be wrong. The germline V gene encodes CDR1 MGHDK and CDR2 SYGVNS. The CDR3 contains 14 residues. CDR3 region: CASSDGTGYNEQYF. DNA for the CDR3: TGTGCCAGCAGTGACGGGACAGGGTACAATGAGCAGTACTTC.

The J gene is TRBJ2-1, the V gene TRBV12-3 or TRBV12-4; a weak D match, TRBD2 (7 bases). Trimming left V 2 bases short and J 4 bases short, with 15 bases between. This CDR3 has 16 amino acids. The DNA of the CDR3 is TGTGCCAGCAGTTTACGGCAGGGGAGGGGTTACAATGAGCAGTTCTTC. Amino acid sequence: CASSLRQGRGYNEQFF.